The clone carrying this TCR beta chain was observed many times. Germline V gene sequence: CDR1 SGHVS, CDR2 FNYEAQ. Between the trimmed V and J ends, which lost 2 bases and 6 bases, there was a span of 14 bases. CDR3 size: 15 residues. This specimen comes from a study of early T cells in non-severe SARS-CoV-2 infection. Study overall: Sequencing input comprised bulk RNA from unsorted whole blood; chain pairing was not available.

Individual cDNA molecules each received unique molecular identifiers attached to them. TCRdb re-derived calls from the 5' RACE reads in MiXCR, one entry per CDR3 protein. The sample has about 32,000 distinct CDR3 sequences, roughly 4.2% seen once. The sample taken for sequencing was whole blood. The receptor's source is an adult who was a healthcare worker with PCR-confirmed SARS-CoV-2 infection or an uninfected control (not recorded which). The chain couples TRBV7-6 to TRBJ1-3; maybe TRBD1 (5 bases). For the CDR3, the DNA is TGTGCCAGCAGCTTATTACCTGGGACGCAAAACACCATATATTTT. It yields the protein CASSLLPGTQNTIYF.